Given below is one T cell receptor beta chain in context. This specimen comes from a study of shared clonotypes between healthy human individuals. CD45RO-negative, CCR7-positively selected cells formed the naive CD8 fraction, excluding terminally differentiated effector memory CD45RA+ cells. The V and J ends lost 1 base and 5 bases respectively, with 12 bases between them. Germline V gene sequence: CDR1 MDHEN, CDR2 SYDVKM. The CDR3 sequence is 14 residues long. Sequencing used immunoSEQ multiplex PCR; TCRdb keeps in-frame clones, though not all of them. Among around 1.9 million clones listed, about 92% were seen once.

The chain uses TRBV28 and TRBJ2-7; possible D gene TRBD1, 6 bases. Sample: naive CD8+ T cells from PBMCs. The TCR originated in a man aged 18-30 years in good health. Some clones in this sample may be carry-over from other donors' samples. The CDR3 DNA reads as TGTGCCAGCAGTTTATTGGGGGCCCGGGACGAGCAGTACTTC. It encodes CASSLLGARDEQYF. The whole variable domain, filled in from reference TRBV28 and TRBJ2-7, reads DVKVTQSSRYLVKRTGEKVFLECVQDMDHENMFWYRQDPGLGLRLIYFSYDVKMKEKGDIPEGYSVSREKKERFSLILESASTNQTSMYLCASSLLGARDEQYFGPGTRLTVT.